This is a list of T cell receptor beta chains from one sample in a study of cytomegalovirus exposure and HLA in healthy donors. This table comes from immunoSEQ multiplex PCR, and its TCRdb copy is limited to in-frame clones, with some not included. The top ten hold 2.2% of the sample, which has 57,000 or so clones, roughly 90% seen once. Sequencing was done on a sample of PBMCs. The receptor set was obtained from a woman aged 25 to 45 in good health and CMV-seronegative. Both conserved end residues are part of each CDR3. The D gene is left open where the match is weak. Not every row has a clone size; where given, it reads once, few, many or a size class.

j_gene,d_gene,abundance,v_gene,CDR3aa,CDR3nt
TRBJ2-7,NA,NA,TRBV28,CASSSAGEGPSEQYF,TGTGCCAGCAGTTCGGCCGGGGAAGGGCCCTCCGAGCAGTACTTC
TRBJ2-7,TRBD2,NA,TRBV6-5,CASSYSGLAGGGEQYF,TGTGCCAGCAGTTACTCAGGACTAGCGGGAGGGGGGGAGCAGTACTTC
TRBJ1-2,NA,NA,TRBV6-1,CASSDNRSYGYTF,TGTGCCAGCAGTGACAACAGGAGCTATGGCTACACCTTC
TRBJ2-7,TRBD1,NA,TRBV7-9,CASSFWAGTGTHEQYF,TGTGCCAGCAGCTTCTGGGCTGGGACAGGGACCCACGAGCAGTACTTC
TRBJ1-2,NA,NA,TRBV5-6,CASSFGGGVGGYTF,TGTGCCAGCAGCTTTGGCGGAGGGGTGGGCGGCTACACCTTC
TRBJ1-1,NA,NA,TRBV28,CASSLGRTEAFF,TGTGCCAGCAGTTTGGGGAGGACTGAAGCTTTCTTT
TRBJ2-7,TRBD2,NA,TRBV4-1,CASSQDVTSGSYEQYF,TGCGCCAGCAGCCAAGATGTGACTAGCGGGAGCTACGAGCAGTACTTC
TRBJ1-1,NA,NA,TRBV4-3,CASSKNRAPNTEAFF,TGCGCCAGCAGCAAAAACAGGGCCCCAAACACTGAAGCTTTCTTT
TRBJ2-7,NA,NA,TRBV6-1,CASTNVMRGDYEQYF,TGTGCCAGCACAAATGTGATGCGGGGAGACTACGAGCAGTACTTC
TRBJ1-2,NA,once,TRBV27,CASSLEGFRGYTF,TGTGCCAGCAGTTTGGAGGGTTTCAGGGGCTACACCTTC
TRBJ2-7,NA,NA,TRBV28,CASRVGDYEQYF,TGTGCCAGCAGGGTCGGGGACTACGAGCAGTACTTC
TRBJ1-2,TRBD1,NA,TRBV19,CASSDRGNYGYTF,TGTGCCAGTAGTGACAGGGGGAACTATGGCTACACCTTC
TRBJ2-1,TRBD2,NA,TRBV5-1,CASSLMASGFYNEQFF,TGCGCCAGCAGCTTGATGGCTAGCGGGTTCTACAATGAGCAGTTCTTC
TRBJ1-2,TRBD1,few,TRBV28,CASSLRDSRGYTF,TGTGCCAGCAGTTTAAGGGACAGTCGAGGCTACACCTTC
TRBJ1-5,NA,NA,TRBV7-9,CATGGSSVGNQPQHF,TGTGCCACAGGCGGGTCCTCCGTGGGCAATCAGCCCCAGCATTTT
TRBJ2-3,TRBD2,NA,TRBV7-8,CASSRGDVADTQYF,TGTGCCAGCAGTCGGGGGGATGTCGCAGATACGCAGTATTTT
TRBJ2-3,TRBD2,NA,TRBV9,CASSAEGGLAFFDTQYF,TGTGCCAGCAGCGCAGAGGGGGGACTAGCCTTTTTTGATACGCAGTATTTT
TRBJ2-7,TRBD2,NA,TRBV6-5,CASTDQAGAEQYF,TGTGCCAGCACCGACCAAGCGGGAGCCGAGCAGTACTTC
TRBJ2-1,NA,NA,TRBV28,CASSLSPDRLNEQFF,TGTGCCAGCAGTTTATCGCCCGACAGATTAAATGAGCAGTTCTTC
TRBJ2-2,TRBD1,NA,TRBV7-3,CASSFMGQDTGELFF,TGTGCCAGCAGCTTTATGGGACAGGACACCGGGGAGCTGTTTTTT
TRBJ2-1,TRBD2,once,TRBV7-6,CASSLAPTSGIGGHNEQFF,TGTGCCAGCAGCTTAGCGCCGACTAGCGGGATAGGGGGCCACAATGAGCAGTTCTTC
TRBJ2-2,NA,once,TRBV10-1,CASSESVGGAPGELFF,TGCGCCAGCAGTGAGTCGGTGGGGGGGGCTCCCGGGGAGCTGTTTTTT
TRBJ1-1,TRBD1,NA,TRBV30,CAWSRRQGAPEAFF,TGTGCCTGGAGTAGGAGACAGGGAGCACCTGAAGCTTTCTTT
TRBJ1-1,TRBD1,NA,TRBV6-5,CASSYIRTGGGTEAFF,TGTGCCAGCAGTTATATACGGACAGGGGGAGGGACTGAAGCTTTCTTT
TRBJ2-1,NA,once,TRBV9,CASSVSRSDGEQFF,TGTGCCAGCAGCGTATCGCGTTCTGATGGTGAGCAGTTCTTC
TRBJ2-3,NA,NA,TRBV28,CASSRSGGTDTQYF,TGTGCCAGCAGTCGTAGCGGAGGCACAGATACGCAGTATTTT
TRBJ2-1,TRBD2,NA,TRBV28,CASSANRWGREVFNEQFF,TGTGCCAGCAGTGCAAACCGTTGGGGGCGGGAGGTCTTTAATGAGCAGTTCTTC
TRBJ2-3,NA,NA,TRBV29-1,CSGTKDSTDTQYF,TGCAGCGGCACTAAAGACAGCACAGATACGCAGTATTTT
TRBJ1-2,NA,NA,TRBV5-4,CASRKDPDYYGYTF,TGTGCCAGCAGAAAAGACCCTGACTACTATGGCTACACCTTC
TRBJ2-7,NA,NA,TRBV27,CASSLSGGWYEGEVYRRYEQYF,TGTGCCAGCAGTTTATCTGGGGGGTGGTACGAAGGTGAGGTTTACCGGAGATACGAGCAGTACTTC
TRBJ1-1,TRBD1,NA,TRBV5-1,CASSWGQGLNTEAFF,TGCGCCAGCAGCTGGGGACAGGGGTTGAACACTGAAGCTTTCTTT
TRBJ2-3,NA,NA,TRBV5-6,CASSLVLAPDTQYF,TGTGCCAGCAGCTTGGTACTAGCCCCAGATACGCAGTATTTT
TRBJ2-7,NA,NA,TRBV7-2,CASSLADNWGEQYF,TGTGCCAGCAGCTTAGCGGACAACTGGGGAGAGCAGTACTTC
TRBJ2-5,NA,NA,TRBV5-1,CASSLRLDGYRIQETQYF,TGCGCCAGCAGCTTGAGGCTTGACGGGTATAGAATACAAGAGACCCAGTACTTC
TRBJ1-4,TRBD1,once,TRBV6-5,CASRETGRVGKLFF,TGTGCCAGCAGAGAGACAGGGCGCGTGGGAAAACTGTTTTTT
TRBJ2-3,NA,NA,TRBV19,CASSTEGMGTQYF,TGTGCCAGTAGTACTGAGGGTATGGGTACGCAGTATTTT
TRBJ2-1,NA,NA,TRBV5-4,CASSLRSSGANEQFF,TGTGCCAGCAGCTTGCGCTCTAGTGGGGCCAATGAGCAGTTCTTC
TRBJ2-5,TRBD2,NA,TRBV12-5,CASGLVAGGGETQYF,TGTGCTAGTGGTTTGGTAGCGGGAGGAGGAGAGACCCAGTACTTC
TRBJ2-3,NA,once,TRBV29-1,CSVVSRELGTDTQYF,TGCAGCGTTGTATCCCGGGAGTTAGGGACAGATACGCAGTATTTT
TRBJ2-1,TRBD1,NA,TRBV19,CASSIDPPGGFYNEQFF,TGTGCCAGTAGTATAGACCCACCAGGGGGCTTCTACAATGAGCAGTTCTTC
TRBJ2-7,NA,NA,TRBV11-2,CASSKLLDYEQYF,TGTGCCAGCAGCAAGCTACTAGACTACGAGCAGTACTTC
TRBJ2-1,TRBD2,NA,TRBV7-3,CASSSGLATNEQFF,TGTGCCAGCAGCTCTGGACTAGCCACCAATGAGCAGTTCTTC
TRBJ1-5,TRBD1,NA,TRBV19,CASSLTQDRGQPQHF,TGTGCCAGTAGCTTAACCCAAGACAGGGGACAGCCCCAGCATTTT
TRBJ1-5,NA,NA,TRBV6-1,CASSGVHQGRMKQPQHF,TGTGCCAGCAGTGGAGTTCATCAGGGCAGGATGAAGCAGCCCCAGCATTTT
TRBJ1-1,NA,NA,TRBV29-1,CSVEVQENTEAFF,TGCAGCGTTGAAGTACAGGAAAACACTGAAGCTTTCTTT
TRBJ2-1,TRBD1,few,TRBV28,CASREAGQGVNEQFF,TGTGCCAGCAGGGAAGCCGGACAGGGGGTCAATGAGCAGTTCTTC
TRBJ1-4,NA,NA,TRBV6-1,CATGRRSLNEKLFF,TGTGCCACTGGGCGCAGGTCCTTAAATGAAAAACTGTTTTTT
TRBJ2-1,TRBD2,NA,TRBV5-1,CASSLTSGPSWNEQFF,TGCGCCAGCAGCTTGACTAGCGGGCCCTCTTGGAATGAGCAGTTCTTC
TRBJ2-7,TRBD1,once,TRBV28,CASNRIGGYVYRGQDYEQYF,TGTGCCAGCAATCGAATAGGAGGTTACGTCTACAGGGGGCAAGACTACGAGCAGTACTTC
TRBJ1-5,TRBD1,NA,TRBV30,CAWGHFGGMTGKGNQPQHF,TGTGCCTGGGGTCATTTTGGGGGAATGACAGGGAAGGGCAATCAGCCCCAGCATTTT
TRBJ2-7,TRBD1,NA,TRBV15,CARGGPYRGPAGEQYF,TGTGCCCGGGGAGGGCCTTACAGGGGGCCAGCGGGTGAGCAGTACTTC
TRBJ1-2,NA,few,TRBV4-1,CASSQVARGWGTF,TGCGCCAGCAGCCAAGTGGCCCGGGGTTGGGGCACCTTC
TRBJ1-4,TRBD1,NA,TRBV4-3,CASSQGRGGQVNEKLFF,TGCGCCAGCAGCCAAGGTAGAGGAGGACAGGTTAATGAAAAACTGTTTTTT
TRBJ2-1,NA,NA,TRBV30,CAWSKQGAYNEQFF,TGTGCCTGGAGTAAACAGGGAGCTTACAATGAGCAGTTCTTC
TRBJ1-2,TRBD1,NA,TRBV7-9,CASSPRRDSSNYGYTF,TGTGCCAGCAGCCCCCGTCGGGACAGCTCTAACTATGGCTACACCTTC
TRBJ1-3,TRBD1,NA,TRBV5-1,CASSLVGQGYGNTIYF,TGCGCCAGCAGCTTGGTCGGACAGGGGTATGGAAACACCATATATTTT
TRBJ2-4,NA,NA,TRBV5-1,CASSAGAVENIQYF,TGCGCCAGCAGCGCTGGGGCAGTGGAGAACATTCAGTACTTC
TRBJ2-2,TRBD1,NA,TRBV7-2,CASSLRDRGRVLTGELFF,TGTGCCAGCAGCTTAAGGGACAGGGGGCGCGTTTTGACCGGGGAGCTGTTTTTT
TRBJ2-1,TRBD1,NA,TRBV6-1,CASTTRDRAYNEQFF,TGTGCCAGCACGACCCGGGACAGGGCCTACAATGAGCAGTTCTTC
TRBJ2-1,NA,NA,TRBV28,CASSYRGYPSREQFF,TGTGCCAGCAGTTATAGGGGCTACCCCTCTCGTGAGCAGTTCTTC